These 30 T cell receptor beta chains were all obtained from the same sample, sequenced in a study of shared clonotypes between healthy human individuals. Here immunoSEQ multiplex PCR was the method, and the copy in TCRdb shows in-frame clones only, minus some. The sample lists around 1,000,000 clones; about 72% were seen once. The sample comprised memory CD4+ T cells from PBMCs. Documented subset: CD45RA-negative fraction. These receptors were taken from a man between 18 and 35 years old in good health. Some clones in this sample may be carry-over from other donors' samples.

The rearrangement joins TRBV10-1 to TRBJ2-3, with a weak D call TRBD1 (5 bases). V lost 8 bases, J lost 6 bases, and 12 bases lay in between. CDR1 and CDR2 from the germline V gene are WNHNN and SYGVQD (reference sequence). The CDR3 spans 12 residues. The CDR3 is CASASSGDTQYF. CDR3 in DNA: TGCGCCAGCGCAAGCTCAGGGGATACGCAGTATTTT.

This clone was observed a single time. V and J are TRBV2 and TRBJ1-5, with 10 bases identical to TRBD1. V shed 5 bases and J 4 bases; nucleotides not matched to a gene: 5. The CDR3 sequence is 15 residues long. Germline CDR1 is SNHLY and CDR2 is FYNNEI. CDR3 nucleotides: TGTGCCAGCAGTCGGACAGGGGGTGTGAATCAGCCCCAGCATTTT. Its translation: CASSRTGGVNQPQHF.

This chain joins TRBV5-1 and TRBJ2-3; D is perhaps TRBD2 (6 bases). This CDR3 contains 15 residues. The germline V gene encodes CDR1 SGHRS and CDR2 YFSETQ. V lost 0 bases and J lost 2, with 10 bases in between. For the CDR3, the DNA is TGCGCCAGCAGCTTGGGGCGGGGTAACACAGATACGCAGTATTTT. This gives the protein CASSLGRGNTDTQYF.

This chain connects TRBV5-1 to TRBJ2-7; 9 nucleotides agree with TRBD2. Germline trimming cut 0 bases from V and 3 bases from J; bases unmatched to any gene: 7. CDR1 and CDR2 (germline): SGHRS, YFSETQ. This CDR3 has 16 amino acids. The CDR3 region has the DNA TGCGCCAGCAGCTTGGGGGCTAGCGGGATTAACTACGAGCAGTACTTC. This sequence encodes CASSLGASGINYEQYF.

V is TRBV4-2 and J is TRBJ2-1; D is possibly TRBD2 (6 bases). Looked up from germline, CDR1 is LGHNA and CDR2 is YNFKEQ. CDR3 length equals 17 residues. V was shortened by 0 bases and J by 0 bases, with 12 bases between the two germline ends. The CDR3 nucleotides are TGTGCCAGCAGCCAAGATGCGGGGAGAAGCTCCTACAATGAGCAGTTCTTC. Translation: CASSQDAGRSSYNEQFF.

There are many counts of this clone. This chain connects TRBV6-5 to TRBJ2-7, with D possibly matching TRBD2 (6 bases). Trimming left V 6 bases short and J 4 bases short, with 19 bases between. The CDR3 loop spans 15 amino acids. Germline values: CDR1 MNHEY, CDR2 SVGAGI. In nucleotides, the CDR3 is TGTGCCAGCAGCCCTACGCGGGAATTAAGATACGAGCAGTACTTC. Amino acid sequence: CASSPTRELRYEQYF.

This clone showed up just once. This rearrangement joins TRBV19 to TRBJ1-1, with D tentatively TRBD1 (5 bases). V lost 7 bases and J 6 bases, leaving 18 bases between the germline ends. The germline V gene encodes CDR1 LNHDA and CDR2 SQIVND (reference sequence). This CDR3 region has 14 residues. Here the CDR3 DNA reads TGTGCCAGTACCTCCTGGGCGTGGGGGGCTGAAGCTTTCTTT. Protein: CASTSWAWGAEAFF.

The genes are TRBV18 and TRBJ2-1; D call uncertain. V was clipped by 0 bases and J by 9 bases, with 6 bases between them. CDR3 length: 12 residues. Germline loops: CDR1 KGHSH, CDR2 LQKENI. CDR3 residues: CASSPPRGEQFF. The CDR3 DNA follows: TGTGCCAGCTCACCACCTCGCGGTGAGCAGTTCTTC.

This clone was picked up a small number of times. The gene calls are TRBV7-2 and TRBJ1-5; possible D gene TRBD1, 6 bases. V gave up 7 bases and J gave up 7 bases, with 17 bases separating them. This CDR3 spans 14 amino acids. Germline loops: CDR1 SGHTA, CDR2 FQGNSA. The CDR3 is CASTYPGGGQPQHF. CDR3 nucleotide sequence: TGTGCCAGCACATACCCCGGGGGCGGCCAGCCCCAGCATTTT.

V is TRBV19 and J is TRBJ1-5; D remains ambiguous. The CDR3 is made up of 13 amino acids. CDR1 is LNHDA, CDR2 SQIVND, per germline (reference sequence). The germline V and J ends were trimmed by 4 bases and 9 bases, with 13 bases remaining between them. The CDR3, as DNA: TGTGCCAGTAGTAGAGAAACCGCGAGGCCCCAGCATTTT. The encoded protein is CASSRETARPQHF.

The chain joins TRBV6-5 to TRBJ2-6; no clear D gene. Trimming stripped 6 bases from V and 4 bases from J, with 7 bases between. The germline V gene encodes CDR1 MNHEY and CDR2 SVGAGI. CDR3 length: 13 amino acids. As DNA, the CDR3 is TGTGCCAGCAGAGTTATAGGGGCCAACGTCCTGACTTTC. Translation gives CASRVIGANVLTF.

The chain joins TRBV5-5 to TRBJ2-3, with D unresolved. V lost 0 bases to trimming and J lost 6 bases, with 8 bases between them. Germline loops: CDR1 SGHKS, CDR2 YYEKEE (reference sequence). The CDR3 runs to 13 residues. The CDR3 loop reads CASSLATRDTQYF. The CDR3 DNA reads as TGTGCCAGCAGCTTGGCCACAAGGGATACGCAGTATTTT.

The V gene is TRBV5-4, the J gene TRBJ2-7; D possibly corresponds to TRBD2 (7 bases). V was trimmed by 0 bases and J by 7 bases, leaving 20 bases between them. Germline assignment: CDR1 SGHNT and CDR2 YYREEE (reference sequence). The CDR3 totals 16 residues. The DNA for the CDR3 is TGTGCCAGCAGCTTGGGCGGGGGCTGGAGGGGAGATGAGCAGTACTTC. This codes for CASSLGGGWRGDEQYF.

This chain uses TRBV29-1 with TRBJ2-1; weak D call: TRBD2 (6 bases). Germline CDR1 SQVTM, CDR2 ANQGSEA. The CDR3 totals 12 residues. V gave up 0 bases and J gave up 15 bases, with 15 bases separating them. For the CDR3, the DNA is TGCAGCGTTGAAGATCCGGGGGACGCGCCGTTCTTC. The encoded protein is CSVEDPGDAPFF.

The chain couples TRBV28 to TRBJ2-5, with 7 bases matching TRBD1. The J call is doubtful: the DNA matches TRBJ2-7 better. Germline CDR1 is MDHEN and CDR2 is SYDVKM. The CDR3 extends over 18 amino acids. Written as DNA, the CDR3 is TGTGCCAGCAGTTCCACGGGACAGTCTTTTCGGGCCTCCTACGAGCAGTACTTC. It codes for CASSSTGQSFRASYEQYF.

The CDR3 here is CASNLQGIQETQYF. CDR3 coding DNA: TGCGCCAGCAACCTACAGGGAATTCAAGAGACCCAGTACTTC. This chain joins TRBV5-1 and TRBJ2-5; D is possibly TRBD1 (6 bases). Looked up from germline, CDR1 is SGHRS and CDR2 is YFSETQ. The V gene lost 6 bases and the J gene lost 2 bases, with 14 bases spanning the gap. CDR3 length: 14 amino acids.

This chain connects TRBV7-9 to TRBJ1-1; 11 bases line up with TRBD1. The V and J ends lost 6 bases and 7 bases, in that order; junction bases with no gene match: 10. Germline CDR1 is SEHNR and CDR2 is FQNEAQ (reference sequence). This CDR3 is built from 15 residues. CDR3 DNA: TGTGCCAGCAGAGCCGGACAGGGGGCAGGTGGTGAAGCTTTCTTT. It is translated as CASRAGQGAGGEAFF.

V usage is TRBV20-1 and J usage is TRBJ2-3; D call uncertain. Germline-derived CDR1 and CDR2 are DFQATT and SNEGSKA (reference sequence). This CDR3 has 11 residues. The germline V and J ends were trimmed by 6 bases and 4 bases, with 8 bases remaining between them. CDR3 region: CSANPADTQYF. The CDR3 DNA is TGCAGTGCCAATCCAGCAGATACGCAGTATTTT.

This chain uses TRBV19 with TRBJ2-6; TRBD2 matches 7 bases. The germline V gene has CDR1 LNHDA and CDR2 SQIVND (reference sequence). V was pared by 4 bases and J by 1 base, with 16 bases of the junction left unmatched. The length of the CDR3 is 20 residues. DNA for the CDR3: TGTGCCAGTAGTAGCGGGGGTTGGGGGTTGTACCGATCTGGGGCCAACGTCCTGACTTTC. This translates into CASSSGGWGLYRSGANVLTF.

This clone was seen a single time. The rearrangement uses TRBV6-5 and TRBJ1-5, with 7 bases matching TRBD1. The germline V gene encodes CDR1 MNHEY and CDR2 SVGAGI. Trimming cost V 8 bases and J 3 bases; bases outside gene matches: 7. The CDR3 contains 14 residues. The CDR3 region has the DNA TGTGCCAGCTCTACCGGGACAGACAATCAGCCCCAGCATTTT. Translating gives CASSTGTDNQPQHF.

The chain uses TRBV6-6 and TRBJ1-2; possibly TRBD1 for D (6 bases). Trimming shortened V by 7 bases and J by 4 bases, and 22 bases separated the two germline ends. This CDR3 region has 16 residues. Per the germline V gene, CDR1 is MNHNY and CDR2 is SVGAGI (reference sequence). The CDR3: CASNDAGRGASYGYTF. The CDR3 nucleotides are TGTGCCAGCAACGACGCGGGGAGGGGGGCTTCCTATGGCTACACCTTC.

The V call is TRBV7-2, the J call TRBJ2-1; D is perhaps TRBD2 (6 bases). The length of the CDR3 is 15 residues. The germline V gene has CDR1 SGHTA and CDR2 FQGNSA. Trimming pared 1 base from V and 5 bases from J, leaving 12 bases between. The CDR3, as DNA: TGTGCCAGCAGCTTAGGCCCGGACTATCACAATGAGCAGTTCTTC. Translation: CASSLGPDYHNEQFF.

The rearrangement uses TRBV5-1 and TRBJ2-1; 11 bases are shared with TRBD2. Germline V CDR1 and CDR2: SGHRS, YFSETQ. The CDR3 totals 15 residues. V lost 5 bases and J lost 5; bases outside the gene matches: 6. The CDR3 DNA is TGCGCCAGCAGAGTAGCGGGAGGGCCAGACAATGAGCAGTTCTTC. Its protein is CASRVAGGPDNEQFF. The full variable domain, in which reference TRBV5-1 and TRBJ2-1 provide the parts outside the CDR3, is KAGVTQTPRYLIKTRGQQVTLSCSPISGHRSVSWYQQTPGQGLQFLFEYFSETQRNKGNFPGRFSGRQFSNSRSEMNVSTLELGDSALYLCASRVAGGPDNEQFFGPGTRLTVL.

This chain connects TRBV2 to TRBJ1-5; D gene ambiguous. Germline CDR1 reads SNHLY; CDR2 reads FYNNEI. V lost 8 bases, J lost 0 bases, and 11 bases lay in between. The CDR3 sequence is 14 residues long. The CDR3 reads CASGAAYSNQPQHF. The CDR3 DNA reads as TGTGCCAGCGGAGCAGCCTATAGCAATCAGCCCCAGCATTTT. The entire variable domain, with the rest obtained from reference TRBV2 and TRBJ1-5, is as follows: EPEVTQTPSHQVTQMGQEVILRCVPISNHLYFYWYRQILGQKVEFLVSFYNNEISEKSEIFDDQFSVERPDGSNFTLKIRSTKLEDSAMYFCASGAAYSNQPQHFGDGTRLSIL.

The rearrangement joins TRBV4-2 to TRBJ2-5; no firm D call. V lost 6 bases, J lost 4 bases, and 6 bases lay in between. The CDR3 runs 11 residues. Germline-derived CDR1 and CDR2 are LGHNA and YNFKEQ. CDR3 amino acids: CASRGTETQYF. Here the CDR3 DNA reads TGTGCCAGCAGAGGAACAGAGACCCAGTACTTC.

This CDR3 is CASRYQETQYF. CDR3 sequence (DNA): TGTGCCAGCAGGTACCAAGAGACCCAGTACTTC. The chain combines TRBV2 with TRBJ2-5; D not resolved. V lost 6 bases, J lost 0 bases, and 2 bases lay in between. CDR3 length equals 11 residues. Germline CDR1 is SNHLY and CDR2 is FYNNEI.

The gene calls are TRBV7-9 and TRBJ1-5; unclear D gene. The CDR3 runs to 16 residues. V was cut by 2 bases and J by 0 bases, with 11 bases left in between. Germline V gene data show CDR1 as SEHNR and CDR2 as FQNEAQ (reference sequence). CDR3 bases: TGTGCCAGCAGCTTATTTGGAGGGAATAGCAATCAGCCCCAGCATTTT. Its protein is CASSLFGGNSNQPQHF. The full variable domain, completed using reference TRBV7-9 and TRBJ1-5, is DTGVSQNPRHKITKRGQNVTFRCDPISEHNRLYWYRQTLGQGPEFLTYFQNEAQLEKSRLLSDRFSAERPKGSFSTLEIQRTEQGDSAMYLCASSLFGGNSNQPQHFGDGTRLSIL.

The rearrangement uses TRBV11-3 and TRBJ1-1; D gene unclear. V was trimmed by 5 bases and J by 1 base, leaving 8 bases between them. This CDR3 has 13 residues. Germline V gene lookup returns CDR1 SGHNT and CDR2 YENEEA. CDR3 in DNA: TGTGCCAGCAGCCAACTGGAGAACACTGAAGCTTTCTTT. Amino acids: CASSQLENTEAFF. Combining the CDR3 with reference TRBV11-3 and TRBJ1-1 gives the whole variable domain EAGVVQSPRYKIIEKKQPVAFWCNPISGHNTLYWYLQNLGQGPELLIRYENEEAVDDSQLPKDRFSAERLKGVDSTLKIQPAELGDSAVYLCASSQLENTEAFFGQGTRLTVV.

CDR3: CASSDRGKTYEQYF. The CDR3 DNA reads TGTGCCAGCAGTGACCGGGGTAAAACCTACGAGCAGTACTTC. The chain joins TRBV25-1 to TRBJ2-7; possibly TRBD2 for D (5 bases). The CDR3 is 14 residues long. In germline, CDR1 is MGHDK, CDR2 SYGVNS. V lost 3 bases, J lost 2 bases, and 11 bases lay in between.

The rearrangement uses TRBV28 and TRBJ1-1; perhaps TRBD1 as D (5 bases). The CDR3 length is 17 residues. The V gene lost 1 base and the J gene lost 0 bases, with 15 bases spanning the gap. Per germline, CDR1 MDHEN and CDR2 SYDVKM. CDR3 sequence: CASSLSALGRLNTEAFF. As DNA, the CDR3 is TGTGCCAGCAGTTTATCCGCCTTGGGACGGCTGAACACTGAAGCTTTCTTT.